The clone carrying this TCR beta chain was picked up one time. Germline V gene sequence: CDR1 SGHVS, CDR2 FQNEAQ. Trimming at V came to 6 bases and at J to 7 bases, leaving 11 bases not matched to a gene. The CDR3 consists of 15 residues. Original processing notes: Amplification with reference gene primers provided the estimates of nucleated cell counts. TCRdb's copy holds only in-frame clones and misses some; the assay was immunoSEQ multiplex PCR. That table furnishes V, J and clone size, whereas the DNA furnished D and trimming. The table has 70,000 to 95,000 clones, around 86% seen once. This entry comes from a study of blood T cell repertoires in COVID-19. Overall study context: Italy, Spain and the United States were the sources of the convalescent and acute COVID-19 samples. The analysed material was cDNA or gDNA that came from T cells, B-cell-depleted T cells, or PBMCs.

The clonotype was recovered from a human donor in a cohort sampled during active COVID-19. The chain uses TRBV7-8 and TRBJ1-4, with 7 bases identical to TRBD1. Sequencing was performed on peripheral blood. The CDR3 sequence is CASRSLGGGSEKLFF. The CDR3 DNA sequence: TGTGCCAGCAGATCCCTCGGAGGGGGCAGTGAAAAACTGTTTTTT.